The 25 T cell receptor beta chains presented below share a single source sample, sequenced in a study of response to subunit inactivated influenza vaccine. Via MiXCR, TCRdb re-called the RT-PCR reads, giving one row per CDR3 protein. The repertoire includes 450,000 to 550,000 distinct CDR3 sequences, 25% of them detected once, and 1.5% to 2% sits in the top ten. The sequenced sample was CD4+ T cells sorted from PBMCs, obtained 4 to 6 days after vaccination. These receptor sequences come from a man aged 50 to 59 who received an inactivated influenza vaccine.

There are a few counts of this clonotype. The rearrangement joins TRBV28 to TRBJ2-7, with no clear D. In germline, CDR1 is MDHEN, CDR2 SYDVKM. The CDR3 sequence is 12 residues long. With 10 bases removed from V and 0 bases from J, the gap between germline ends came to 10 bases. CDR3 in amino acids: CATLQSSYEQYF. The CDR3 DNA reads as TGTGCCACCCTTCAGAGCTCCTACGAGCAGTACTTC. The whole variable domain, remainder taken from reference TRBV28 and TRBJ2-7, is DVKVTQSSRYLVKRTGEKVFLECVQDMDHENMFWYRQDPGLGLRLIYFSYDVKMKEKGDIPEGYSVSREKKERFSLILESASTNQTSMYLCATLQSSYEQYFGPGTRLTVT.

This clonotype was seen more than once but under ten times. The chain combines TRBV20-1 with TRBJ2-7; the match to TRBD2 covers 13 bases. Trimming at V came to 2 bases and at J to 5 bases, leaving 6 bases not matched to a gene. CDR1 is DFQATT and CDR2 is SNEGSKA in the germline V gene (reference sequence). The CDR3 sequence is 15 residues long. CDR3 residues: CSARPQLAGGNEQYF. The CDR3 DNA is TGCAGTGCTAGACCGCAACTAGCGGGGGGGAACGAGCAGTACTTC.

The chain recombines TRBV10-3 with TRBJ2-7; no definite D call. The germline gives CDR1 ENHRY, CDR2 SYGVKD. This CDR3 has 16 residues. Trimming cost V 0 bases and J 3 bases, with 15 bases left between them. Here the CDR3 DNA reads TGTGCCATCAGTGAGTCGATTTACAGTTGGAACTACGAGCAGTACTTC. As protein: CAISESIYSWNYEQYF.

V usage is TRBV20-1 and J usage is TRBJ2-2; 9 bases line up with TRBD1. This CDR3 contains 14 residues. With V trimmed by 6 bases and J by 8 bases, 10 bases remained unmatched. The germline CDR1 and CDR2 sequences are DFQATT and SNEGSKA (reference sequence). CDR3 DNA sequence: TGCAGTGCGCCAGGGACAGGGAACCCAGGGGAGCTGTTTTTT. It codes for CSAPGTGNPGELFF.

V is TRBV20-1 and J is TRBJ2-3, with TRBD2 as a possible D gene (6 bases). The germline V gene has CDR1 DFQATT and CDR2 SNEGSKA (reference sequence). The CDR3 contains 13 residues. V lost 6 bases and J lost 2, with 12 bases in between. The CDR3 reads CSAPTRFTDTQYF. In DNA form, the CDR3 reads TGCAGTGCCCCGACTAGGTTCACAGATACGCAGTATTTT.

Of note for this clonotype: This sequence may be a read error, since a much larger clone differs from it by one base. The chain carries TRBV7-9 and TRBJ2-5; D gene unclear. CDR1 is SEHNR and CDR2 is FQNEAQ in the germline V gene (reference sequence). Trimming took 4 bases from V and 5 from J, leaving 5 bases between them. CDR3 length: 11 residues. The CDR3 sequence: CASSSVETQYF. The DNA for the CDR3 is TGTGCCAGCAGCTCAGTGGAGACCCAGTACTTC.

V gene TRBV7-2 combines with J gene TRBJ2-5; the match to TRBD2 covers 8 bases. V trimming: 1 base; J trimming: 2 bases; junction bases outside the gene matches: 6. CDR3 length: 16 residues. Germline loops: CDR1 SGHTA, CDR2 FQGNSA. CDR3 residues: CASSLGPGGAQETQYF. CDR3 in DNA: TGTGCCAGCAGCTTAGGCCCCGGGGGGGCACAAGAGACCCAGTACTTC.

This chain uses TRBV12-3 or TRBV12-4 with TRBJ1-2; no firm D call. Trimming pared 6 bases from V and 3 bases from J, leaving 8 bases between. CDR3 length equals 12 residues. The CDR3 is CASRATDYGYTF. The CDR3 DNA is TGTGCCAGCAGGGCGACGGACTATGGCTACACCTTC.

The rearrangement joins TRBV5-1 to TRBJ1-1; no definite D call. The CDR3 spans 15 residues. V lost 0 bases and J 6 bases, leaving 15 bases between the germline ends. The germline V gene has CDR1 SGHRS and CDR2 YFSETQ. The CDR3 here is CASSLGPLTVAEAFF. Here the CDR3 DNA reads TGCGCCAGCAGCTTGGGTCCTTTGACGGTCGCTGAAGCTTTCTTT.

The chain employs TRBV7-9 and TRBJ2-1; possible D gene TRBD2, 6 bases. Germline V gene lookup returns CDR1 SEHNR and CDR2 FQNEAQ (reference sequence). There are 15 residues in the CDR3. V was cut by 5 bases and J by 6 bases, with 17 bases left in between. This chain's CDR3 is CASSLGTGVFNEQFF. The CDR3 DNA reads as TGTGCCAGCAGCCTAGGGACTGGGGTTTTCAATGAGCAGTTCTTC.

V usage is TRBV6-5 and J usage is TRBJ2-1; 9 positions match TRBD2. V shed 4 bases, J shed 2 bases, and the junction held 12 bases outside the gene matches. The germline V gene has CDR1 MNHEY and CDR2 SVGAGI. CDR3 length equals 18 residues. Written as DNA, the CDR3 is TGTGCCAGCAGTTCCCCGGGGTCCCTAGCGGGGACCTACAATGAGCAGTTCTTC. Translation gives CASSSPGSLAGTYNEQFF.

This clonotype was seen more than once but under ten times. The chain joins TRBV12-3 or TRBV12-4 to TRBJ2-2; the D is unclear. The CDR3 is 15 residues long. The V gene lost 6 bases and the J gene lost 7 bases, with 18 bases spanning the gap. This CDR3 reads CASRENPGVIGELFF. As DNA, the CDR3 is TGTGCCAGCAGGGAAAATCCCGGTGTAATCGGGGAGCTGTTTTTT.

This clonotype appeared a few times. The chain has TRBV12-3 or TRBV12-4 and TRBJ1-2, with D tentatively TRBD1 (5 bases). Trimming removed 4 bases from V and 9 bases from J, with 18 bases in between. The CDR3 loop spans 14 amino acids. CDR3 nucleotides: TGTGCCAGCAGTTCTTCCGGGACCGTGATAAGCTACACCTTC. It specifies CASSSSGTVISYTF.

The V and J genes are TRBV7-9 and TRBJ2-3; the match to TRBD1 covers 7 bases. Trimming took 8 bases from V and 0 from J; bases not matched to a gene: 5. The CDR3 is 14 residues long. CDR1 is SEHNR and CDR2 is FQNEAQ in the germline V gene (reference sequence). The CDR3 nucleotides are TGTGCCAGCGACCAGGGGGTTAGCACAGATACGCAGTATTTT. Amino acids: CASDQGVSTDTQYF.

The chain employs TRBV20-1 and TRBJ2-2; tentative D call: TRBD2 (6 bases). The CDR3 is 17 residues long. Germline assignment: CDR1 DFQATT and CDR2 SNEGSKA (reference sequence). V was clipped by 1 base and J by 0 bases, with 15 bases between them. CDR3 nucleotide sequence: TGCAGTGCTAGAGTGGGAGGTACCGTCGCGAACACCGGGGAGCTGTTTTTT. This gives the protein CSARVGGTVANTGELFF.

The J gene is TRBJ2-5, the V gene TRBV9, with D tentatively TRBD2 (6 bases). V was trimmed by 6 bases and J by 4 bases, leaving 16 bases between them. CDR1 is SGDLS, CDR2 YYNGEE, per germline. This CDR3 has 14 amino acids. The chain's CDR3 is CASNRGRRGETQYF. The CDR3 nucleotides read TGTGCCAGCAACCGGGGGAGGCGAGGAGAGACCCAGTACTTC.

This clonotype has a handful of counts. This chain uses TRBV5-1 with TRBJ1-3; D unclear. Looked up from germline, CDR1 is SGHRS and CDR2 is YFSETQ. The V and J ends lost 1 base and 0 bases respectively, with 8 bases between them. The CDR3 length is 15 residues. The CDR3 DNA reads as TGCGCCAGCAGCTTGCCGGATAGCTCTGGAAACACCATATATTTT. It yields the protein CASSLPDSSGNTIYF.

The rearrangement joins TRBV7-3 to TRBJ2-3; D remains ambiguous. The CDR3 totals 13 residues. V dropped 3 bases and J dropped 6 bases, with 10 bases sitting between them. Germline CDR1 is SGHTA and CDR2 is FQGTGA. The chain's CDR3 is CASSFNPQDTQYF. In DNA, the CDR3 is TGTGCCAGCAGCTTCAACCCCCAGGATACGCAGTATTTT.

The V and J genes are TRBV3-1 and TRBJ2-2; 8 bases match TRBD1. This CDR3 comprises 13 residues. V dropped 7 bases and J dropped 7; count of bases not matched to a gene: 5. Germline V gene sequence: CDR1 LGHDT, CDR2 YNNKEL (reference sequence). The CDR3 sequence is CASNQGAIGELFF. DNA of the CDR3: TGTGCCAGCAACCAGGGGGCGATCGGGGAGCTGTTTTTT.

The rearrangement joins TRBV7-2 to TRBJ2-1; 9 bases fit TRBD1. There are 15 residues in the CDR3. Germline lookup yields CDR1 SGHTA and CDR2 FQGNSA. Unmatched junction bases numbered 8, after V lost 5 bases and J lost 6 bases. The CDR3 nucleotides are TGTGCCAGCAGCAAGGGGACAGGGCTTACCAATGAGCAGTTCTTC. Translated, it gives CASSKGTGLTNEQFF.

There are a few counts of this clonotype. This chain uses TRBV9 with TRBJ1-2, with TRBD1 matching over 8 bases. The V and J ends lost 3 bases and 5 bases, in that order; junction bases with no gene match: 12. This CDR3 spans 16 amino acids. Looked up from germline, CDR1 is SGDLS and CDR2 is YYNGEE. This CDR3 is CASSAGQGMVRYGYTF. DNA of the CDR3: TGTGCCAGCAGCGCTGGACAGGGTATGGTTAGGTATGGCTACACCTTC.

There are a few counts of this clonotype. This chain connects TRBV10-3 to TRBJ2-7; 7 nucleotides match TRBD2. This CDR3 is built from 13 residues. Germline lookup yields CDR1 ENHRY and CDR2 SYGVKD. V gave up 6 bases and J gave up 3 bases; unmatched junction bases: 5. The CDR3 nucleotides read TGTGCCATCAGCCCGGGGGGAATCTACGAGCAGTACTTC. Protein: CAISPGGIYEQYF.

This clonotype has a handful of counts. The chain uses TRBV12-3 or TRBV12-4 and TRBJ2-3; D ambiguous. V dropped 6 bases and J dropped 2 bases, with 15 bases sitting between them. This CDR3 contains 15 residues. The CDR3 DNA is TGTGCCAGCAGCCCTGTTCTCCTGAACACAGATACGCAGTATTTT. The encoded protein is CASSPVLLNTDTQYF.

This clonotype was picked up a small number of times. The chain recombines TRBV29-1 with TRBJ2-1; D may be TRBD1 (7 bases). This CDR3 is 18 amino acids long. Germline V gene lookup returns CDR1 SQVTM and CDR2 ANQGSEA. Trimming cost V 0 bases and J 3 bases, with 21 bases left between them. CDR3 DNA sequence: TGCAGCGTTGAAGATCAAATTGGGGGGACAGTACTCTACAATGAGCAGTTCTTC. Its translation is CSVEDQIGGTVLYNEQFF.

The J gene is TRBJ1-1, the V gene TRBV20-1; TRBD1 matches at 10 bases. The CDR3 runs 13 residues. Germline trimming cut 8 bases from V and 3 bases from J; bases unmatched to any gene: 6. The germline CDR1 and CDR2 sequences are DFQATT and SNEGSKA (reference sequence). Here the CDR3 reads CSRRGQGHTEAFF. DNA for the CDR3: TGCAGTCGCCGGGGACAGGGGCACACTGAAGCTTTCTTT.